This passage covers 7 T cell receptor beta chains from one sample sequenced in a study of blood T cell repertoires in COVID-19. Libraries were prepared by immunoSEQ multiplex PCR; TCRdb keeps only in-frame clonotypes and omits some of them. This sample has 150,000 or so clones, with 87% found just once. The source material was peripheral blood. These receptor sequences come from a human donor in a cohort sampled during active COVID-19.

This sequence joins TRBV28 and TRBJ1-2; D might be TRBD1 (6 bases). This CDR3 has 15 residues. Trimming took 6 bases from V and 4 from J, leaving 18 bases between them. The germline V gene has CDR1 MDHEN and CDR2 SYDVKM. The CDR3 DNA follows: TGTGCCAGCAGGGAAACGACAGGTTTGGGCTATGGCTACACCTTC. Encoded protein: CASRETTGLGYGYTF.

The chain links TRBV18 to TRBJ1-5; D might be TRBD1 (5 bases). The CDR3 contains 15 residues. Trimming stripped 3 bases from V and 8 bases from J, with 17 bases between. Germline CDR1 KGHSH, CDR2 LQKENI. The CDR3 here is CASSPTAHPGEPQHF. CDR3 nucleotide sequence: TGTGCCAGCTCACCGACTGCGCACCCGGGGGAGCCCCAGCATTTT.

This clone showed up just a few times. The genes are TRBV7-8 and TRBJ1-6; 8 bases line up with TRBD1. V dropped 6 bases and J dropped 7; count of bases not matched to a gene: 5. CDR1 is SGHVS and CDR2 is FQNEAQ in the germline V gene. This CDR3 spans 14 amino acids. CDR3 amino acids: CASRQGAQNSPLHF. CDR3 DNA sequence: TGTGCCAGCAGGCAGGGGGCGCAAAATTCACCCCTCCACTTT.

The chain couples TRBV30 to TRBJ2-7; 8 bases match TRBD1. The CDR3 is 14 residues long. Germline CDR1 and CDR2: GTSNPN and SVGIG (reference sequence). V lost 3 bases, J lost 5 bases, and 9 bases stayed unmatched. The DNA for the CDR3 is TGTGCCTGGAGCCAAACAGGGGGTACCGACGAGCAGTACTTC. The encoded protein is CAWSQTGGTDEQYF.

This chain connects TRBV30 to TRBJ1-1; 8 bases are shared with TRBD1. The CDR3 spans 13 residues. Germline CDR1 is GTSNPN and CDR2 is SVGIG (reference sequence). V trimming: 3 bases; J trimming: 4 bases; junction bases outside the gene matches: 4. The CDR3 DNA reads as TGTGCCTGGAGAGGACAGGGCGGCACTGAAGCTTTCTTT. Its protein product is CAWRGQGGTEAFF.

The chain combines TRBV28 with TRBJ1-3, with TRBD1 matching over 8 bases. The J segment lost 12 bases and the V segment lost 6 bases, leaving 13 bases of the junction unmatched. The CDR3 is 14 residues long. Germline V gives CDR1 MDHEN, CDR2 SYDVKM. CDR3 coding DNA: TGTGCCAGCAGCGTACCGGGACAGGACCTTTACATATATTTT. This encodes CASSVPGQDLYIYF.

The rearrangement uses TRBV10-3 and TRBJ2-7; 8 nucleotides align to TRBD2. V lost 6 bases to trimming and J lost 2 bases; unmatched junction nucleotides: 9. This CDR3 has 15 residues. Germline values: CDR1 ENHRY, CDR2 SYGVKD. The CDR3 DNA reads TGTGCCATCAGCCCGGAGGGGCGGGGGGCCTACGAGCAGTACTTC. Protein product: CAISPEGRGAYEQYF.